This TCR beta chain is from a study of prognosis after radiotherapy for stage I lung cancer. Turning to the study itself: Patients received stereotactic body radiotherapy alone, with no concurrent therapy.

Starting from genomic DNA, TCR beta CDR3 was amplified through two-round multiplex PCR. The first round of PCR was done with primers that matched each TRBV and TRBJ gene. In TCRdb, the multiplex PCR reads were re-called with MiXCR into one record per CDR3 protein. The sample holds roughly 30,000 distinct CDR3 sequences, about 43% seen once. The CDR3 spans 14 residues. With 4 bases removed from V and 1 base from J, the gap between germline ends came to 6 bases. Germline V gives CDR1 SGHRS, CDR2 YFSETQ. There were approximately 6 milliliters of peripheral blood drawn at each of two time points. On this clonotype: Its antigen is unknown.

Findings and caveats of the study: The study left the tumor specificity of the expanded TCR clones undetermined.

The sample was PBMCs, taken before or after stereotactic body radiation therapy (not recorded which). The origin of this receptor is a donor aged 50 or older with non-small cell lung cancer. V and J are TRBV5-1 and TRBJ1-6; the D gene is possibly TRBD1 (6 bases). The CDR3 loop reads CASSQGSYNSPLHF. CDR3 bases: TGCGCCAGCAGCCAGGGGTCCTATAATTCACCCCTCCACTTT.